The sequence of this T cell receptor (beta chain) was determined in a study of siplizumab effects on memory and regulatory T cells. Notes on the study in general: Siplizumab gave mappable alloreactive CD4+ clones an average Treg-derived fraction of under 70%, against over 25% in controls.

This clone was found once. Antigen: not known. V gave up 0 bases and J gave up 4 bases, with 11 bases separating them. Germline loops: CDR1 SGHRS, CDR2 YFSETQ. The CDR3 length is 15 residues. Only in-frame clones appear in the TCRdb table, and some are missing; sequencing was by immunoSEQ multiplex PCR. This table holds 100,000 or so clones, around nine tenths found once. This receptor was taken from a human donor in good health. The sample comprised non-Treg CD4+ T cells sorted from blood. The chain is built from TRBV5-1 and TRBJ1-3, with D unclear. The CDR3 DNA is TGCGCCAGCAGCTTGGCCGGAGGGTTAGGAAACACCATATATTTT. Its protein is CASSLAGGLGNTIYF.